This passage covers 5 T cell receptor beta chains from one sample sequenced in a study of T-cell memory formation after mild COVID-19. TCRdb redid the calling of the 5' RACE reads with MiXCR, one entry per CDR3 protein. The repertoire consists of fewer than 200,000 distinct CDR3 sequences, with around 18% occurring once and the leading ten covering 3% to 4.5%. The sample was PBMCs or a T cell subset sorted from them (not recorded which). These receptors were obtained from a man between 18 and 29 years old who had mild COVID-19 (a few samples of this study predate the infection). Cell type and time point are not known.

This clonotype showed up just a few times. CDR3 loop: CASSLGDRDTGELFF. CDR3 in DNA: TGTGCCAGCAGCTTAGGGGACCGAGACACCGGGGAGCTGTTTTTT. The genes are TRBV7-2 and TRBJ2-2; D tentatively fits TRBD1 or TRBD2 (5 bases each). Trimming removed 1 base from V and 3 bases from J, with 9 bases in between. Germline-derived CDR1 and CDR2 are SGHTA and FQGNSA. The CDR3 loop spans 15 amino acids.

This clonotype has just a few counts. The V call is TRBV30, the J call TRBJ1-6; D gene uncertain. V was cut by 1 base and J by 10 bases, with 11 bases left in between. The CDR3 runs to 13 residues. Germline loops: CDR1 GTSNPN, CDR2 SVGIG (reference sequence). CDR3 in DNA: TGTGCCTGGAGTGAGGGTTTAGAATCACCCCTCCACTTT. Its protein product is CAWSEGLESPLHF.

Only a few counts were recorded for this clonotype. The chain is built from TRBV4-2 and TRBJ2-5, with a possible D match to TRBD2 (7 bases). Germline lookup yields CDR1 LGHNA and CDR2 YNFKEQ. Trimming took 3 bases from V and 5 from J, leaving 13 bases between them. The CDR3 length is 14 residues. The chain's CDR3 is CASSQGGLEETQYF. The DNA for the CDR3 is TGTGCCAGCAGCCAGGGGGGGCTAGAGGAGACCCAGTACTTC.

There are a few counts of this clonotype. The rearrangement joins TRBV5-1 to TRBJ2-1, with D tentatively TRBD1 (5 bases). CDR1 is SGHRS and CDR2 is YFSETQ in the germline V gene. There are 14 residues in the CDR3. The V end was cut by 4 bases, the J end by 4 bases, with 12 bases between. CDR3 coding DNA: TGCGCCAGCAGCAGTGACAGAATGTACAATGAGCAGTTCTTC. Its translation: CASSSDRMYNEQFF.

A few counts support this clonotype. The V call is TRBV20-1, the J call TRBJ2-6; perhaps TRBD2 as D (5 bases). The CDR3 totals 16 residues. CDR1 is DFQATT, CDR2 SNEGSKA, per germline (reference sequence). V lost 3 bases and J 0 bases, leaving 12 bases between the germline ends. The CDR3 coding sequence is TGCAGTGCTAGTGCCAGCGGCTTCTCTGGGGCCAACGTCCTGACTTTC. Protein sequence: CSASASGFSGANVLTF.